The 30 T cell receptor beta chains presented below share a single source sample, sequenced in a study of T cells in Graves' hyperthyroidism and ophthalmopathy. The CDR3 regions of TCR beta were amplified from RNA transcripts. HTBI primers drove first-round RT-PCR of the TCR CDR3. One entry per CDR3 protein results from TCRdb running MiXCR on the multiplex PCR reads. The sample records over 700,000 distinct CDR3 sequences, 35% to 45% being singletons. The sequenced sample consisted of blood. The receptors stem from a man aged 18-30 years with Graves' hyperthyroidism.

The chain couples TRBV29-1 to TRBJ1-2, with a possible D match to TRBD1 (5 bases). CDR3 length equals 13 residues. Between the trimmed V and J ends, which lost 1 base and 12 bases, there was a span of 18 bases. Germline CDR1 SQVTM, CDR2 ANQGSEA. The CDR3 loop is CSVEGAGPHGNTF. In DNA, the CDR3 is TGCAGCGTTGAAGGGGCAGGGCCTCATGGAAACACCTTC.

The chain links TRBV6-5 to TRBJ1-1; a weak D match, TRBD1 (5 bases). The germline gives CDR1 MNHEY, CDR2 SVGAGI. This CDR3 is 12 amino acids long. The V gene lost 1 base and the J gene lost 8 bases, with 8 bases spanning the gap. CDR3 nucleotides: TGTGCCAGCAGTTACTTTCAGGGAGAAGCTTTCTTT. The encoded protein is CASSYFQGEAFF.

The CDR3: CASSLLRSDQETQYF. The CDR3 nucleotides are TGTGCCAGCAGCTTACTCAGGTCGGACCAAGAGACCCAGTACTTC. The chain recombines TRBV7-9 with TRBJ2-5; D uncertain. The CDR3 runs to 15 residues. Germline lookup yields CDR1 SEHNR and CDR2 FQNEAQ (reference sequence). The V end was cut by 2 bases, the J end by 0 bases, with 10 bases between.

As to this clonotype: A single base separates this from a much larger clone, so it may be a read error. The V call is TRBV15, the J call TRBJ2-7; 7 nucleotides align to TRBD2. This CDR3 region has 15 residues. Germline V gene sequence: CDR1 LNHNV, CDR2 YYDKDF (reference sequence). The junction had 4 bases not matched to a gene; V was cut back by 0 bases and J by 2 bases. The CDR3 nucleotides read TGTGCCACCAGCAGAGATAGCGGGCGGGCCTACGAGCAGTACTTC. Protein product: CATSRDSGRAYEQYF. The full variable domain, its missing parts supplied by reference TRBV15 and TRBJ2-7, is DAMVIQNPRYQVTQFGKPVTLSCSQTLNHNVMYWYQQKSSQAPKLLFHYYDKDFNNEADTPDNFQSRRPNTSFCFLDIRSPGLGDTAMYLCATSRDSGRAYEQYFGPGTRLTVT.

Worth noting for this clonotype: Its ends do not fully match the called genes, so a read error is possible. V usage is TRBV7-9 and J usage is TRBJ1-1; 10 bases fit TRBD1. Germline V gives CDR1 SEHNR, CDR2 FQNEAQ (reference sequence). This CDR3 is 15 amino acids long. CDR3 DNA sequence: TGTGCCAGCAGCCATCTCGTGACAGGGGGCACTGAAGCCTTCTTT. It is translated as CASSHLVTGGTEAFF.

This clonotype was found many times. CDR3 protein: CSVWEEAFF. CDR3 sequence (DNA): TGCAGCGTTTGGGAGGAAGCTTTCTTT. V is TRBV29-1 and J is TRBJ1-1, with unresolved D. The CDR3 runs 9 residues. Trimming cost V 5 bases and J 8 bases, with 6 bases left between them. Germline CDR1 SQVTM, CDR2 ANQGSEA.

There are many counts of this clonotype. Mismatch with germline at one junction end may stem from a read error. As DNA, the CDR3 is TGTGCCAGCAGTTACACAGGGAATCAGCCCCAGCATTTT. It encodes CASSYTGNQPQHF. This chain joins TRBV10-3 and TRBJ1-5, with a weak D call TRBD1 (6 bases). This CDR3 comprises 13 residues. The germline CDR1 and CDR2 sequences are ENHRY and SYGVKD.

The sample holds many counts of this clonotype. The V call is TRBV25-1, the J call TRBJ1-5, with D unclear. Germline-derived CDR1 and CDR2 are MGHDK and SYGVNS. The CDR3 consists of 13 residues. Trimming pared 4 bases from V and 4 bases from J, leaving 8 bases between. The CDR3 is CASSVSANQPQHF. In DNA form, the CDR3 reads TGTGCCAGCAGTGTATCTGCTAATCAGCCCCAGCATTTT.

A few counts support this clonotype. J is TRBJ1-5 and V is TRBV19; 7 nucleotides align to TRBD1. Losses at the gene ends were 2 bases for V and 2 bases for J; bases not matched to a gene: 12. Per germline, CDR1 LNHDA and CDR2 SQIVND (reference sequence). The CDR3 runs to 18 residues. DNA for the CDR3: TGTGCCAGTAGTATACGACAGGGTTCGAGTCATGGCAATCAGCCCCAGCATTTT. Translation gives CASSIRQGSSHGNQPQHF.

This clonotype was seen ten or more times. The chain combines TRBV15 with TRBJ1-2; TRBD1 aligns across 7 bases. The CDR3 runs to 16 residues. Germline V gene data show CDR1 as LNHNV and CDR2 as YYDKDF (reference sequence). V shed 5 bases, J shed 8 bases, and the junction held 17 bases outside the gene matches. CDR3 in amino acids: CATSPRDSSFPRGYTF. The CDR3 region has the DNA TGTGCCACCAGCCCTAGGGACAGTTCCTTTCCCCGGGGCTACACCTTC.

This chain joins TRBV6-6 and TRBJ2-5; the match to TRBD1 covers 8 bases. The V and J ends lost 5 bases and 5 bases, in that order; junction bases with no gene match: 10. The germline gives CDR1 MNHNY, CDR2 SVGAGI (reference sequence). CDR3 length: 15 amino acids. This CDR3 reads CASSPGPGGRETQYF. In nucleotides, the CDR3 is TGTGCCAGCAGTCCGGGGCCAGGGGGCAGGGAGACCCAGTACTTC.

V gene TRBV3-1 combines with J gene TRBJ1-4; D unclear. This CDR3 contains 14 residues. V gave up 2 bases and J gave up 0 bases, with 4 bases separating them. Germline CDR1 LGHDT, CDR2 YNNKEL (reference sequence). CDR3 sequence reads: CASSQQPTNEKLFF. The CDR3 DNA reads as TGTGCCAGCAGCCAACAGCCAACTAATGAAAAACTGTTTTTT.

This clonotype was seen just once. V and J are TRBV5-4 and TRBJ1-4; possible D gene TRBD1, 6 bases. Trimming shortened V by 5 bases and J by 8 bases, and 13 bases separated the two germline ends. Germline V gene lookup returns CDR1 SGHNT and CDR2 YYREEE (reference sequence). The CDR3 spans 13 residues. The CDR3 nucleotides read TGTGCCAGCAGGACTGAGGGGGAGGAAAAACTGTTTTTT. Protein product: CASRTEGEEKLFF.

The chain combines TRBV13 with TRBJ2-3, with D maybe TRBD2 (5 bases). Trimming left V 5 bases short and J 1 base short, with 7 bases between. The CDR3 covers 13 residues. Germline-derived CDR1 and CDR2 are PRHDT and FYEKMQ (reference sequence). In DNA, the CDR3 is TGTGCCAGCAGCCCCGGGGGCACAGATACGCAGTATTTT. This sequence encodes CASSPGGTDTQYF. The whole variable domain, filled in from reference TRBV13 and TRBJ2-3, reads AAGVIQSPRHLIKEKRETATLKCYPIPRHDTVYWYQQGPGQDPQFLISFYEKMQSDKGSIPDRFSAQQFSDYHSELNMSSLELGDSALYFCASSPGGTDTQYFGPGTRLTVL.

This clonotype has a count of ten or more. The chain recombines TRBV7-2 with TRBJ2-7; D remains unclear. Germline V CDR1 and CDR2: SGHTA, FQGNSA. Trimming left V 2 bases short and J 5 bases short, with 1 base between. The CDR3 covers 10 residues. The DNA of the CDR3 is TGTGCCAGCAGCTTACACGAGCAGTACTTC. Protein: CASSLHEQYF.

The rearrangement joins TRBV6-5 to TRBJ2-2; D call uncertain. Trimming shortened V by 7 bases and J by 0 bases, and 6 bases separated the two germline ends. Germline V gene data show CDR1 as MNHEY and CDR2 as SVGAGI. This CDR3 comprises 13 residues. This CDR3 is CASTISNTGELFF. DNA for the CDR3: TGTGCCAGCACGATCTCGAACACCGGGGAGCTGTTTTTT.

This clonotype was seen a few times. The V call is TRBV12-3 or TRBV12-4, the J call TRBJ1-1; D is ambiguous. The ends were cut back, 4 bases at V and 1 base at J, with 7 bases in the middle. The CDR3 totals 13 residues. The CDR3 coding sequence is TGTGCCAGCAGTTACGCATCGAACACTGAAGCTTTCTTT. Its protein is CASSYASNTEAFF.

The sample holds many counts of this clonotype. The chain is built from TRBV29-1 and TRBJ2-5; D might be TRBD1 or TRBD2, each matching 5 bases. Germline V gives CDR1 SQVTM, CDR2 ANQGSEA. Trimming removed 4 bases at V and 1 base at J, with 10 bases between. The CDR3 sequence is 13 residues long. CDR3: CSVGRDGQETQYF. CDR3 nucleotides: TGCAGCGTTGGACGGGACGGCCAAGAGACCCAGTACTTC.

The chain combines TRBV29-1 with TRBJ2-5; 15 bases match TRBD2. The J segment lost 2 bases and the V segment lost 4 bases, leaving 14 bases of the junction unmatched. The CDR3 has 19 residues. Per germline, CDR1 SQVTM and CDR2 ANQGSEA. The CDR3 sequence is CSVVLGSGLAGGGQETQYF. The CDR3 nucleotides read TGCAGCGTTGTCCTTGGGAGCGGACTAGCGGGGGGGGGTCAAGAGACCCAGTACTTC.

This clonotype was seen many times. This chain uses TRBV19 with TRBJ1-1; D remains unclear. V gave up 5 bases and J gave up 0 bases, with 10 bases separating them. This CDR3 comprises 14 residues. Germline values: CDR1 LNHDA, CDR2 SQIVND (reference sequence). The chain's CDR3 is CASSRKSMNTEAFF. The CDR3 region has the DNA TGTGCCAGTAGTCGTAAGTCGATGAACACTGAAGCTTTCTTT.

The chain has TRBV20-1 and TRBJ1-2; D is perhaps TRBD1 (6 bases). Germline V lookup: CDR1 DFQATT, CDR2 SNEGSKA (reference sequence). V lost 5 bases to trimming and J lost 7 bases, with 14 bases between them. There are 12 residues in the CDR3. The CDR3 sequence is CSAHDRRSGYTF. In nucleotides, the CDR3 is TGCAGTGCTCACGACAGGAGGAGTGGCTACACCTTC.

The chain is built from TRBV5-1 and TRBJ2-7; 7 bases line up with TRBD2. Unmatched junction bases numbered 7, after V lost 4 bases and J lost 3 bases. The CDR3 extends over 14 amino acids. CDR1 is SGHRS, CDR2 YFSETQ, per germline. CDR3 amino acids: CASSQARGSYEQYF. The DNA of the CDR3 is TGCGCCAGCAGCCAAGCGCGCGGGAGCTACGAGCAGTACTTC.

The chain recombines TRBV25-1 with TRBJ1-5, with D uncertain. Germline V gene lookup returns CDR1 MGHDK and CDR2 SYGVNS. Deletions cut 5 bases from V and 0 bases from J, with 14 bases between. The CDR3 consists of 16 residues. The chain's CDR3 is CASSFSETYSNQPQHF. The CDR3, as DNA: TGTGCCAGCAGTTTTTCCGAAACTTATAGCAATCAGCCCCAGCATTTT.

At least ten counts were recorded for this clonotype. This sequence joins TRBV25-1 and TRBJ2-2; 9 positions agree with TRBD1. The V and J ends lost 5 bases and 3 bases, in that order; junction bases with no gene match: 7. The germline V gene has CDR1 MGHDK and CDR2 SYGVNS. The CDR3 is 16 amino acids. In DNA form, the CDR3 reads TGTGCCAGCAGTTCGACAGGGGGTTCAGACACCGGGGAGCTGTTTTTT. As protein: CASSSTGGSDTGELFF.

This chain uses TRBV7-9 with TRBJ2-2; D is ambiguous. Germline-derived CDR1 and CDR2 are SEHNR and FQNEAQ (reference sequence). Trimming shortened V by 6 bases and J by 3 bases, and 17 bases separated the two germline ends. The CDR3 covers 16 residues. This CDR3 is CASRREVGSDTGELFF. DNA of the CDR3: TGTGCCAGCAGGCGAGAAGTAGGGTCGGACACCGGGGAGCTGTTTTTT.

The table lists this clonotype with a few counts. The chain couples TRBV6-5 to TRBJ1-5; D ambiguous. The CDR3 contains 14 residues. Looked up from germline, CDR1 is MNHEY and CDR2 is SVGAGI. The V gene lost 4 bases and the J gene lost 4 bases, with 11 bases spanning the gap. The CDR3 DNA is TGTGCCAGCAGTTTGGCGGGCTGGAATCAGCCCCAGCATTTT. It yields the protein CASSLAGWNQPQHF.

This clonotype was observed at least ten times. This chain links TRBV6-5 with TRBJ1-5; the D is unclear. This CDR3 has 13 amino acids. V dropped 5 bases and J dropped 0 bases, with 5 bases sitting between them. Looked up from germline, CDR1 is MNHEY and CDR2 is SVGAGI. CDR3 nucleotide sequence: TGTGCCAGCAGTCCGAGTAGCAATCAGCCCCAGCATTTT. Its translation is CASSPSSNQPQHF.

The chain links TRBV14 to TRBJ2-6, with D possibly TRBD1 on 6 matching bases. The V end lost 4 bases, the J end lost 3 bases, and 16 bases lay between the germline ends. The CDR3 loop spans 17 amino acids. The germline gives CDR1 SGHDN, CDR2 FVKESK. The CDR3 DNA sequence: TGTGCCAGCAGCCCACCGGACAGTTCAAGTGGGGCCAACGTCCTGACTTTC. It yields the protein CASSPPDSSSGANVLTF.

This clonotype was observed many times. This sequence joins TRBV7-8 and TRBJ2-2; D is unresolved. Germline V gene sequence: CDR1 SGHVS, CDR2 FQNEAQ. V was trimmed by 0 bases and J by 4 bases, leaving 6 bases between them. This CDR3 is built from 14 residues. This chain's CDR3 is CASSLAAFTGELFF. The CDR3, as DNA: TGTGCCAGCAGCTTAGCCGCGTTCACCGGGGAGCTGTTTTTT. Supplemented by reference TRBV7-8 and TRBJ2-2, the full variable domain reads GAGVSQSPRYKVAKRGQDVALRCDPISGHVSLFWYQQALGQGPEFLTYFQNEAQLDKSGLPSDRFFAERPEGSVSTLKIQRTQQEDSAVYLCASSLAAFTGELFFGEGSRLTVL.

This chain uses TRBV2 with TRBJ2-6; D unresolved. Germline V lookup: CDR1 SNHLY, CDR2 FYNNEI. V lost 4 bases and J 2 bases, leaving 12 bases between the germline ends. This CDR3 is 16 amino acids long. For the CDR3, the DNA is TGTGCCAGCAGTGTAGGGTTGAGTGCTGGGGCCAACGTCCTGACTTTC. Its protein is CASSVGLSAGANVLTF.